This TCR beta chain was identified in a study of CD8+ T cells in alopecia areata. Study-level results: One nonresponder makes the tie between baseline CD8+ expansion and response uncertain. Alphabeta T cells residing in normal skin are also sequenced in scalp samples.

V lost 0 bases to trimming and J lost 2 bases, with 10 bases between them. Germline CDR1 GTSNPN, CDR2 SVGIG (reference sequence). The CDR3 is 14 amino acids. The treatment was: oral pan-JAK inhibitor, 5-10 mg twice daily. The sorting of PBMCs gave CD4+ and CD8+ T cells. RNA was extracted and reverse transcribed into cDNA as the sequencing template. Clones were sequenced by immunoSEQ multiplex PCR, and TCRdb holds only the in-frame ones, with some missing. The table records about 190,000 clones, approximately 56% of them present only once. On this clone itself: Antigen: not known.

The sample here was CD4+ T cells sorted from blood, taken at week 4, from a patient treated with tofacitinib. The receptor was derived from a human donor with alopecia areata. The chain is built from TRBV30 and TRBJ1-1, with no clear D. The CDR3 region is CAWSVRASNTEAFF. For the CDR3, the DNA is TGTGCCTGGAGTGTACGAGCCAGTAACACTGAAGCTTTCTTT.